Listed here are 27 T cell receptor beta chains from one sample, sequenced in a study of spatial heterogeneity in lung cancer (dated by TCRdb to between 2018 and 2021). The library was made by 5' RACE. These reads were obtained on a NextSeq 500. Using fastp at Q25 and MiXCR, TCRdb reprocessed the public reads and kept productive beta chains. Rows with one shared CDR3 protein collapse into an entry with the most common genes and DNA. Present in this sample are about 9,700 distinct CDR3 sequences, approximately 7.9% of which were seen just once. The top ten hold 9.5% to 15% of the sample. The time point label on this specimen signifies: sample taken at primary tumor resection. Antigens of these TCRs are unknown. Overall results and qualifications from the work: The number of expanded intratumoral alpha and beta TCRs correlated with the tumor nonsynonymous mutation count.

Material: lung tumor tissue, obtained at surgery. These receptors all come from a female donor with early-stage non-small cell lung cancer.

This clonotype is termed medium-sized. This rearrangement joins TRBV3-1 to TRBJ2-3; D is unclear. V lost 4 bases to trimming and J lost 0 bases, with 8 bases between them. Germline lookup yields CDR1 LGHDT and CDR2 YNNKEL (reference sequence). CDR3 size: 14 residues. The CDR3: CASSRVGSTDTQYF. The CDR3, as DNA: TGTGCCAGCAGCCGGGTCGGAAGCACAGATACGCAGTATTTT.

This clonotype was recorded many times. The V gene is TRBV5-6, the J gene TRBJ2-2, with 8 bases aligning to TRBD1. The germline V gene encodes CDR1 SGHDT and CDR2 YYEEEE. After removal of 2 bases from V and 3 bases from J, the junction contained 6 bases not matched to a gene. The CDR3 spans 16 residues. CDR3 nucleotides: TGTGCCAGCAGCTTCAGGACAGGGTGGGACACCGGGGAGCTGTTTTTT. It is translated as CASSFRTGWDTGELFF.

This clonotype was observed a few times. The chain couples TRBV4-2 to TRBJ1-5; D uncertain. CDR3 size: 15 residues. Germline CDR1 reads LGHNA; CDR2 reads YNFKEQ. Trimming took off 0 bases at V and 2 bases at J, with 8 bases between the two ends. Here the CDR3 reads CASSQESGGNQPQHF. CDR3 DNA sequence: TGTGCCAGCAGCCAAGAATCCGGGGGCAATCAGCCCCAGCATTTT.

Concerning this clonotype: A much larger clone sits a single nucleotide away, making a read error possible. This chain uses TRBV27 with TRBJ1-2; the D is unclear. From germline, CDR1 is MNHEY and CDR2 SMNVEV (reference sequence). The CDR3 is 11 residues long. The CDR3 protein is CASGPVGGCTF. CDR3 bases: TGTGCCAGCGGGCCCGTGGGTGGCTGCACCTTC.

The chain combines TRBV4-1 with TRBJ1-2; tentatively, D is TRBD1 (6 bases). Deletions cut 0 bases from V and 8 bases from J, with 16 bases between. Germline V gene lookup returns CDR1 MGHRA and CDR2 YSYEKL. The CDR3 has 15 residues. The CDR3 bases are TGCGCCAGCAGCCAAGATCAAAACAGGGAAGGCGGCTACACCTTC. Translating it yields CASSQDQNREGGYTF.

This chain uses TRBV20-1 with TRBJ2-2; TRBD1 matches at 12 bases. With V trimmed by 5 bases and J by 5 bases, 9 bases remained unmatched. This CDR3 spans 16 amino acids. The germline V gene encodes CDR1 DFQATT and CDR2 SNEGSKA (reference sequence). The CDR3 DNA is TGCAGTGCTGGGCCCCGGGACAGGGGGCATACCGGGGAGCTGTTTTTT. Translation: CSAGPRDRGHTGELFF.

The chain carries TRBV6-2 or TRBV6-3 and TRBJ2-3; the D is unclear. V was cut by 4 bases and J by 4 bases, with 3 bases left in between. Germline V CDR1 and CDR2: MNHEY, SVGEGT. The CDR3 consists of 11 residues. CDR3 coding DNA: TGTGCCAGCAGTTTACCAGATACGCAGTATTTT. Its translation: CASSLPDTQYF.

This clonotype was recorded many times. The V and J genes are TRBV28 and TRBJ1-1; perhaps TRBD1 as D (5 bases). The CDR3 consists of 14 residues. Germline lookup yields CDR1 MDHEN and CDR2 SYDVKM. The V and J ends lost 2 bases and 7 bases respectively, with 14 bases between them. The CDR3 loop reads CASSLKGVLFEAFF. The CDR3 DNA reads TGTGCCAGCAGTTTAAAAGGGGTATTGTTTGAAGCTTTCTTT.

By proportion, this clonotype is medium-sized. The V gene is TRBV19, the J gene TRBJ1-5, with D unresolved. This CDR3 has 13 residues. Looked up from germline, CDR1 is LNHDA and CDR2 is SQIVND (reference sequence). V gave up 9 bases and J gave up 0 bases, with 9 bases separating them. CDR3 protein: CASGRDSNQPQHF. The DNA of the CDR3 is TGTGCCAGCGGAAGAGATAGCAATCAGCCCCAGCATTTT.

In this sample, this clonotype turned up a few times. The genes are TRBV6-2 or TRBV6-3 and TRBJ2-3; possible D gene TRBD2, 6 bases. Germline-derived CDR1 and CDR2 are MNHEY and SVGEGT. Deletions cut 6 bases from V and 4 bases from J, with 17 bases between. The CDR3 length is 15 residues. CDR3 coding DNA: TGTGCCAGCAGACCTTTAGGGACTTTTCCAGATACGCAGTATTTT. This encodes CASRPLGTFPDTQYF.

This clonotype was observed a few times. This chain joins TRBV2 and TRBJ1-5, with a possible D match to TRBD1 (6 bases). Germline assignment: CDR1 SNHLY and CDR2 FYNNEI. The CDR3 is 14 residues long. Trimming removed 10 bases at V and 1 base at J, with 14 bases between. The chain's CDR3 is CATEDRPSNQPQHF. DNA for the CDR3: TGTGCCACGGAAGACAGGCCGAGCAATCAGCCCCAGCATTTT.

This chain connects TRBV3-1 to TRBJ1-6, with D unclear. Between the trimmed V and J ends, which lost 4 bases and 6 bases, there was a span of 13 bases. This CDR3 has 15 residues. Germline assignment: CDR1 LGHDT and CDR2 YNNKEL (reference sequence). The CDR3, as DNA: TGTGCCAGCAGCCGAGCGGAGGTTGGTAATTCACCCCTCCACTTT. Translated: CASSRAEVGNSPLHF.

This clonotype was picked up a small number of times. The CDR3 coding sequence is TGTGCCAGTCCTGGTCAGGGGAACACTGAAGCTTTCTTT. This codes for CASPGQGNTEAFF. The chain recombines TRBV28 with TRBJ1-1, with a weak D call TRBD1 (5 bases). V was shortened by 9 bases and J by 1 base, with 12 bases between the two germline ends. The germline V gene encodes CDR1 MDHEN and CDR2 SYDVKM. The CDR3 is 13 amino acids.

This chain connects TRBV9 to TRBJ2-1; D may be TRBD2 (5 bases). CDR1 is SGDLS, CDR2 YYNGEE, per germline. CDR3 length: 15 amino acids. V gave up 0 bases and J gave up 8 bases, with 15 bases separating them. The CDR3 sequence: CASSVGTQRGDEQFF. The DNA of the CDR3 is TGTGCCAGCAGCGTAGGCACCCAACGGGGAGATGAGCAGTTCTTC.

This clonotype occurred many times. This chain uses TRBV7-9 with TRBJ2-7; D may be TRBD1 or TRBD2 (5 bases each). The CDR3 consists of 13 residues. Germline loops: CDR1 SEHNR, CDR2 FQNEAQ (reference sequence). V dropped 2 bases and J dropped 5 bases, with 10 bases sitting between them. The CDR3, as DNA: TGTGCCAGCAGCTTACGTTTGGGGGACGAGCAGTACTTC. It is translated as CASSLRLGDEQYF.

As for this clonotype: This sequence may be a read error, since a much larger clone differs from it by one base. The chain links TRBV12-5 to TRBJ1-6; D is undetermined. The CDR3 contains 20 residues. Trimming took 3 bases from V and 2 from J, leaving 23 bases between them. Germline V gives CDR1 LGHNT, CDR2 FRNRAP. The CDR3 coding sequence is TGTGCTAGTGGTTTAGTGGACGGAAACTTTTTGTCCACCTATAATTCACCCCTCCACTTT. Amino acid sequence: CASGLVDGNFLSTYNSPLHF. Looking up the rest from reference TRBV12-5 and TRBJ1-6 gives the full variable domain: DARVTQTPRHKVTEMGQEVTMRCQPILGHNTVFWYRQTMMQGLELLAYFRNRAPLDDSGMPKDRFSAEMPDATLATLKIQPSEPRDSAVYFCASGLVDGNFLSTYNSPLHFGNGTRLTVT.

CDR3 nucleotide sequence: TGCAGCGTCGCAGGGGGATCGGGTACAGGAACTGAAGCTTTCTTT. It yields the protein CSVAGGSGTGTEAFF. The chain links TRBV29-1 to TRBJ1-1; 7 positions agree with TRBD1. The CDR3 has 15 residues. Germline-derived CDR1 and CDR2 are SQVTM and ANQGSEA. V shed 6 bases and J 5 bases; nucleotides not matched to a gene: 15.

This clonotype is labeled medium-sized. This chain connects TRBV7-2 to TRBJ1-6; D is possibly TRBD1 (5 bases). Trimming removed 2 bases at V and 8 bases at J, with 13 bases between. CDR1 is SGHTA and CDR2 is FQGNSA in the germline V gene. CDR3 size: 15 residues. The DNA of the CDR3 is TGTGCCAGCAGCTTAAATGGGGACCGATATTCACCCCTCCACTTT. It encodes CASSLNGDRYSPLHF. Looking up the rest from reference TRBV7-2 and TRBJ1-6 gives the full variable domain: GAGVSQSPSNKVTEKGKDVELRCDPISGHTALYWYRQSLGQGLEFLIYFQGNSAPDKSGLPSDRFSAERTGGSVSTLTIQRTQQEDSAVYLCASSLNGDRYSPLHFGNGTRLTVT.

The chain combines TRBV4-1 with TRBJ2-3, with 7 nucleotides matching TRBD2. After removal of 0 bases from V and 1 base from J, the junction contained 4 bases not matched to a gene. The CDR3 consists of 16 residues. Germline CDR1 reads MGHRA; CDR2 reads YSYEKL. This CDR3 reads CASSQDHAGGTDTQYF. CDR3 bases: TGCGCCAGCAGCCAAGATCATGCGGGGGGCACAGATACGCAGTATTTT.

This clonotype is medium-sized within its sample. The V call is TRBV5-1, the J call TRBJ1-2; no clear D. The CDR3 has 13 residues. V lost 1 base, J lost 6 bases, and 10 bases lay in between. Germline V gene data show CDR1 as SGHRS and CDR2 as YFSETQ. CDR3 sequence: CASSLSALDGYTF. The CDR3 DNA reads TGCGCCAGCAGCTTGTCGGCGCTCGATGGCTACACCTTC. Complete variable domain (other parts from reference TRBV5-1 and TRBJ1-2): KAGVTQTPRYLIKTRGQQVTLSCSPISGHRSVSWYQQTPGQGLQFLFEYFSETQRNKGNFPGRFSGRQFSNSRSEMNVSTLELGDSALYLCASSLSALDGYTFGSGTRLTVV.

The chain recombines TRBV28 with TRBJ2-6; 7 bases agree with TRBD2. CDR3 length: 15 amino acids. The V and J ends lost 8 bases and 4 bases, in that order; junction bases with no gene match: 8. CDR1 and CDR2 (germline): MDHEN, SYDVKM. CDR3 residues: CASGGGTTGANVLTF. The CDR3 nucleotides are TGTGCCAGCGGGGGAGGGACCACCGGGGCCAACGTCCTGACTTTC. Combining the CDR3 with reference TRBV28 and TRBJ2-6 gives the whole variable domain DVKVTQSSRYLVKRTGEKVFLECVQDMDHENMFWYRQDPGLGLRLIYFSYDVKMKEKGDIPEGYSVSREKKERFSLILESASTNQTSMYLCASGGGTTGANVLTFGAGSRLTVL.

This clonotype showed up many times. This chain connects TRBV10-3 to TRBJ2-5, with a weak D call TRBD2 (6 bases). Trimming left V 0 bases short and J 3 bases short, with 8 bases between. This CDR3 has 14 amino acids. The germline V gene encodes CDR1 ENHRY and CDR2 SYGVKD. CDR3 in amino acids: CAISESGGEETQYF. DNA of the CDR3: TGTGCCATCAGTGAGTCGGGAGGAGAAGAGACCCAGTACTTC.

This chain joins TRBV6-1 and TRBJ1-1; a possible D gene is TRBD1 (6 bases). The CDR3 runs 13 residues. V dropped 6 bases and J dropped 6 bases, with 14 bases sitting between them. Germline-derived CDR1 and CDR2 are MNHNS and SASEGT. In DNA, the CDR3 is TGTGCCAGCAGGATTACAGGGAGGCCTGAAGCTTTCTTT. It yields the protein CASRITGRPEAFF.

This clonotype has more than one count but fewer than ten. The chain is built from TRBV5-1 and TRBJ1-1, with TRBD1 as a possible D gene (5 bases). The V gene's germline CDR1 is SGHRS and CDR2 YFSETQ. Trimming left V 0 bases short and J 5 bases short, with 14 bases between. There are 15 residues in the CDR3. Here the CDR3 reads CASSLAPAGGTEAFF. CDR3 DNA: TGCGCCAGCAGCTTGGCCCCGGCGGGGGGGACTGAAGCTTTCTTT.

This clonotype showed up just a few times. The rearrangement links TRBV7-8 to TRBJ2-5; D gene unclear. With 1 base removed from V and 2 bases from J, the gap between germline ends came to 8 bases. The germline V gene encodes CDR1 SGHVS and CDR2 FQNEAQ. The CDR3 runs 14 residues. The CDR3 DNA sequence: TGTGCCAGCAGCTTAGAGTGGCAGCAAGAGACCCAGTACTTC. It yields the protein CASSLEWQQETQYF.

This clonotype was seen at least ten times. The chain joins TRBV4-1 to TRBJ2-2; D gene uncertain. Germline V CDR1 and CDR2: MGHRA, YSYEKL. The CDR3 is made up of 14 amino acids. V lost 4 bases and J 4 bases, leaving 10 bases between the germline ends. The CDR3 DNA follows: TGCGCCAGCAGCCGGGAAGGCCTCACCGGGGAGCTGTTTTTT. This translates into CASSREGLTGELFF.

This clonotype was seen at least ten times. This chain connects TRBV5-1 to TRBJ1-1; perhaps TRBD1 as D (5 bases). CDR3 length: 15 residues. Germline values: CDR1 SGHRS, CDR2 YFSETQ. Trimming removed 5 bases at V and 1 base at J, with 15 bases between. The CDR3 DNA reads TGCGCCAGCAGTACCCTTGGGGCAGGGAACACTGAAGCTTTCTTT. Amino acids: CASSTLGAGNTEAFF. The full variable domain, in which reference TRBV5-1 and TRBJ1-1 provide the parts outside the CDR3, is KAGVTQTPRYLIKTRGQQVTLSCSPISGHRSVSWYQQTPGQGLQFLFEYFSETQRNKGNFPGRFSGRQFSNSRSEMNVSTLELGDSALYLCASSTLGAGNTEAFFGQGTRLTVV.